These 21 T cell receptor beta chains came from one sample sequenced in a study of blood T cells in healthy people across ages. PCR was performed a second time for about 7 to 12 cycles using a sample-barcoded 5' primer and a J-beta primer mix. TCRdb ran MiXCR on the 5' RACE reads and lists one entry per CDR3 protein. The data show 380,000 or so distinct CDR3 sequences, approximately 47% seen once. The sequencing sample was made of blood. The receptors originated from a man aged 60-69 years in good health.

In its sample, this clonotype was seen once. The chain joins TRBV12-3 or TRBV12-4 to TRBJ2-1; D unresolved. The CDR3 loop spans 13 amino acids. The V gene lost 4 bases and the J gene lost 15 bases, with 19 bases spanning the gap. CDR3 sequence reads: CASSSLLIKSLFF. CDR3 DNA sequence: TGTGCCAGCAGTTCCCTTCTCATCAAAAGTCTGTTCTTC.

As regards this clonotype: One junction end does not reproduce the germline sequence, and a read error may be involved. The rearrangement joins TRBV20-1 to TRBJ2-2; the match to TRBD2 covers 7 bases. CDR3 size: 14 residues. The germline V gene encodes CDR1 DFQATT and CDR2 SNEGSKA (reference sequence). CDR3 loop: CSARWGGNTGKLFF. The CDR3 nucleotides read TGCAGTGCTAGGTGGGGGGGGAATACCGGGAAGCTGTTTTTT.

In this sample, this clonotype turned up many times. The J gene is TRBJ2-6, the V gene TRBV11-2; D may be TRBD1 (5 bases). This CDR3 is built from 19 residues. Per germline, CDR1 SGHAT and CDR2 FQNNGV. The V end lost 4 bases, the J end lost 2 bases, and 21 bases lay between the germline ends. The CDR3 sequence: CASSSRIRAPTPGANVLTF. The CDR3 nucleotides read TGTGCCAGCAGCTCCCGGATCAGGGCGCCTACCCCTGGGGCCAACGTCCTGACTTTC.

The chain employs TRBV9 and TRBJ2-1, with D possibly called TRBD1 or TRBD2 (6 bases each). Looked up from germline, CDR1 is SGDLS and CDR2 is YYNGEE. The CDR3 has 17 residues. V was trimmed by 0 bases and J by 9 bases, leaving 22 bases between them. The CDR3 region is CASSVGGRGDLGSEQFF. The CDR3 nucleotides are TGTGCCAGCAGCGTAGGGGGTAGGGGGGACCTAGGGAGTGAGCAGTTCTTC.

The chain uses TRBV6-1 and TRBJ2-5, with 13 bases identical to TRBD2. Germline CDR1 MNHNS, CDR2 SASEGT. Trimming cost V 5 bases and J 5 bases; bases outside gene matches: 5. There are 15 residues in the CDR3. CDR3: CASSPEGLAGETQYF. For the CDR3, the DNA is TGTGCCAGCAGTCCCGAGGGACTAGCGGGGGAGACCCAGTACTTC.

This sequence joins TRBV27 and TRBJ1-5; D remains unclear. Per the germline V gene, CDR1 is MNHEY and CDR2 is SMNVEV (reference sequence). The CDR3 contains 13 residues. V lost 1 base and J lost 5, with 6 bases in between. CDR3 coding DNA: TGTGCCAGCAGTTTATGGGCCTATCAGCCCCAGCATTTT. It codes for CASSLWAYQPQHF.

There are a few counts of this clonotype. The chain carries TRBV4-2 and TRBJ2-5; 12 nucleotides align to TRBD2. Germline V gene data show CDR1 as LGHNA and CDR2 as YNFKEQ. V dropped 0 bases and J dropped 0; count of bases not matched to a gene: 8. The CDR3 runs to 19 residues. The CDR3 nucleotides are TGTGCCAGCAGCCAAGACGGCCTAGCGGGGGGGATGTACCAAGAGACCCAGTACTTC. This sequence encodes CASSQDGLAGGMYQETQYF.

This clonotype showed up just once. The chain links TRBV4-1 to TRBJ2-3; no clear D. The CDR3 runs 12 residues. Trimming cost V 3 bases and J 6 bases, with 7 bases left between them. CDR1 is MGHRA and CDR2 is YSYEKL in the germline V gene. In nucleotides, the CDR3 is TGCGCCAGCAGCCAGCCTGGGGATACGCAGTATTTT. Translating gives CASSQPGDTQYF.

The chain uses TRBV28 and TRBJ2-3; maybe TRBD2 (6 bases). This CDR3 region has 15 residues. Trimming shortened V by 3 bases and J by 6 bases, and 16 bases separated the two germline ends. From germline, CDR1 is MDHEN and CDR2 SYDVKM. The CDR3 reads CASSFLAVGGDTQYF. Written as DNA, the CDR3 is TGTGCCAGCAGTTTCCTCGCGGTGGGAGGCGATACGCAGTATTTT.

V is TRBV19 and J is TRBJ2-7; TRBD1 is a possible D gene (5 bases). The CDR3 spans 14 residues. V was clipped by 5 bases and J by 2 bases, with 13 bases between them. The germline gives CDR1 LNHDA, CDR2 SQIVND (reference sequence). The CDR3 DNA reads as TGTGCCAGTAGTCCCCTCGACAGCCCCTACGAGCAGTACTTC. This sequence encodes CASSPLDSPYEQYF.

The chain carries TRBV9 and TRBJ2-7, with 8 nucleotides matching TRBD1. V dropped 0 bases and J dropped 6; count of bases not matched to a gene: 5. Germline-derived CDR1 and CDR2 are SGDLS and YYNGEE. CDR3 size: 14 residues. As DNA, the CDR3 is TGTGCCAGCAGCGTAGCCCTACAGGGGGGCGAGCAGTACTTC. It specifies CASSVALQGGEQYF.

This clonotype has a handful of counts. The rearrangement uses TRBV6-5 and TRBJ1-2; a possible D gene is TRBD1 (5 bases). CDR1 and CDR2 (germline): MNHEY, SVGAGI. The CDR3 totals 15 residues. Trimming pared 2 bases from V and 1 base from J, leaving 11 bases between. The CDR3 coding sequence is TGTGCCAGCAGTTACGTGCGGGACGGTAACTATGGCTACACCTTC. This codes for CASSYVRDGNYGYTF.

There are a few counts of this clonotype. This chain joins TRBV5-6 and TRBJ2-3; D assignment may be TRBD1 or TRBD2 (6 bases each). The ends were cut back, 2 bases at V and 1 base at J, with 17 bases in the middle. The germline CDR1 and CDR2 sequences are SGHDT and YYEEEE. This CDR3 is 17 amino acids long. The CDR3 bases are TGTGCCAGCAGCTTTGACCGGGGGCGAATACGCACAGATACGCAGTATTTT. It translates to CASSFDRGRIRTDTQYF.

The chain recombines TRBV6-2 or TRBV6-3 with TRBJ2-7, with 10 bases lining up with TRBD1. The trim removed 2 bases at V and 2 bases at J, leaving 9 bases unmatched. Germline assignment: CDR1 MNHEY and CDR2 SVGEGT. The CDR3 is 17 amino acids. Here the CDR3 DNA reads TGTGCCAGCAGTTACCGCCCCCCCGGGACAGGGGCCTACGAGCAGTACTTC. As protein: CASSYRPPGTGAYEQYF.

There are many counts of this clonotype. The chain has TRBV29-1 and TRBJ2-5; a possible D gene is TRBD2 (6 bases). The germline gives CDR1 SQVTM, CDR2 ANQGSEA. V gave up 6 bases and J gave up 5 bases, with 13 bases separating them. The CDR3 runs 12 residues. CDR3 residues: CSVVTRGETQYF. The CDR3 DNA sequence: TGCAGCGTCGTGACTAGGGGTGAGACCCAGTACTTC.

Comments on this clonotype: Since no conserved phenylalanine or tryptophan closes the CDR3, a read error is the likely cause. This rearrangement joins TRBV29-1 to TRBJ2-7; no clear D. V was clipped by 7 bases and J by 4 bases, with 14 bases between them. This CDR3 is 12 amino acids long. The germline V gene encodes CDR1 SQVTM and CDR2 ANQGSEA. DNA for the CDR3: TGCAGCGCTCGGGCTGGCTTTTACGAGCAGTACCTC. It codes for CSARAGFYEQYL.

This clonotype was recorded a few times. The chain links TRBV2 to TRBJ2-1, with D possibly being TRBD2 (6 bases). The CDR3 extends over 16 amino acids. Trimming shortened V by 0 bases and J by 3 bases, and 12 bases separated the two germline ends. Germline CDR1 and CDR2: SNHLY and FYNNEI. CDR3 DNA: TGTGCCAGCAGTGAAGCCGTGGGACTCCTCTACAATGAGCAGTTCTTC. It is translated as CASSEAVGLLYNEQFF. The whole variable domain, filled in from reference TRBV2 and TRBJ2-1, reads EPEVTQTPSHQVTQMGQEVILRCVPISNHLYFYWYRQILGQKVEFLVSFYNNEISEKSEIFDDQFSVERPDGSNFTLKIRSTKLEDSAMYFCASSEAVGLLYNEQFFGPGTRLTVL.

V gene TRBV7-2 combines with J gene TRBJ2-1; no clear D gene. Trimming removed 3 bases at V and 7 bases at J, with 10 bases between. This CDR3 is 13 amino acids long. Germline values: CDR1 SGHTA, CDR2 FQGNSA. This chain's CDR3 is CASSFQIGNEQFF. Here the CDR3 DNA reads TGTGCCAGCAGCTTCCAGATAGGGAATGAGCAGTTCTTC.

V is TRBV28 and J is TRBJ1-3; tentatively, D is TRBD1 (5 bases). The length of the CDR3 is 16 residues. Germline V gives CDR1 MDHEN, CDR2 SYDVKM. Trimming shortened V by 7 bases and J by 2 bases, and 18 bases separated the two germline ends. CDR3 DNA: TGTGCCAGCACCAAGGGCCGGGAGGGGACTGGAAACACCATATATTTT. It translates to CASTKGREGTGNTIYF.

The CDR3 sequence is CASSPSGSITGELFF. The CDR3 DNA follows: TGTGCCAGCAGCCCTAGCGGGAGTATCACCGGGGAGCTGTTTTTT. The rearrangement joins TRBV3-1 to TRBJ2-2; 10 bases match TRBD2. CDR3 length equals 15 residues. Trimming cost V 4 bases and J 4 bases; bases outside gene matches: 3. The germline V gene has CDR1 LGHDT and CDR2 YNNKEL (reference sequence). Variable domain in full (rest from reference TRBV3-1 and TRBJ2-2): DTAVSQTPKYLVTQMGNDKSIKCEQNLGHDTMYWYKQDSKKFLKIMFSYNNKELIINETVPNRFSPKSPDKAHLNLHINSLELGDSAVYFCASSPSGSITGELFFGEGSRLTVL.

This chain joins TRBV6-1 and TRBJ2-5, with a weak D call TRBD2 (6 bases). V lost 4 bases, J lost 1 base, and 13 bases lay in between. CDR1 MNHNS and CDR2 SASEGT come from the germline V gene. The CDR3 has 15 residues. CDR3 sequence reads: CASSVLLALQETQYF. Here the CDR3 DNA reads TGTGCCAGCAGTGTCCTACTAGCCCTCCAAGAGACCCAGTACTTC.